A selection of T cell receptor beta chains follows, all from one sample in a study of shared clonotypes between healthy human individuals. Using immunoSEQ multiplex PCR, the repertoire was profiled, and TCRdb retains in-frame clones only, with some absent. The sample records some 2 million clones, about 94% being singletons. Sequencing was done on a sample of naive CD8+ T cells sorted from blood. The receptors stem from a man younger than 35 in good health. Both conserved end residues are trimmed from each CDR3.

v_gene | len | CDR3aa
TRBV19 | 14 | ASSIGSGRTIGEQY
TRBV7-2 | 13 | ASSFGLAGHNEQF
TRBV11-2 | 12 | ASNIPGGVREAF
TRBV7-8 | 16 | ASSLWTRAGGPTDTQY
TRBV11-3 | 11 | ASSLGGWGEQY
TRBV29-1 | 13 | SVEWASGPTDTQY
TRBV5-6 | 12 | ASNPGRIYNEQF
TRBV28 | 14 | ASSGPGEGANEKLF
TRBV19 | 13 | ASSMGEGRTDTQY
TRBV2 | 15 | ASNDPRDSHIQETQY
TRBV4-1 | 13 | ASSFGLAGTYEQY
TRBV5-6 | 11 | ASRPGQVHGYT
TRBV28 | 12 | ASSLWTGLNIQY
TRBV7-8 | 13 | ASSLVVGREETQY
TRBV27 | 12 | ASSFLGGSDTQY
TRBV4-3 | 11 | ASSQDRGETQY
TRBV2 | 10 | ASSEPPGGYT
TRBV10-2 | 11 | ASSEGQVYEQY
TRBV11-2 | 11 | ASSLVGSLGQF
TRBV9 | 12 | ASSPGTRAYEQY
TRBV9 | 13 | ASSESSGSTDTQY
TRBV30 | 9 | AWDAGNEQF
TRBV9 | 14 | ASSASGGFSYNEQF
TRBV5-6 | 9 | ASSSGDEQF
TRBV28 | 10 | ASSLTNTEAF
TRBV13 | 13 | ASSLSETLGNTIY
TRBV13 | 14 | ASRLTGTGGADTQY
TRBV5-1 | 13 | ASSLAVPGVDGYT
TRBV9 | 13 | ASSVGGVSYHEQY
TRBV7-3 | 12 | ASSQTGTGSPLH
TRBV15 | 11 | ATSMGHVYEQY
TRBV19 | 14 | ASSLERAHAKNIQY